The 14 T cell receptor beta chains below all came from one sample that was sequenced in a study of blood T cell repertoires in COVID-19. TCRdb's table, derived via immunoSEQ multiplex PCR, lists solely in-frame clones and lacks some. The sample records 96,000 or so clones, 70% to 90% being singletons. The specimen sequenced was peripheral blood. The receptors derive from a woman of 80 years or more with acute or convalescent COVID-19.

This chain connects TRBV7-9 to TRBJ2-7; TRBD1 aligns across 8 bases. The CDR3 loop spans 13 amino acids. Trimming removed 3 bases from V and 7 bases from J; junction bases left unmatched: 5. Germline CDR1 SEHNR, CDR2 FQNEAQ (reference sequence). The CDR3: CASSFSTGGEQYF. In nucleotides, the CDR3 is TGTGCCAGCAGCTTCAGTACAGGGGGGGAGCAGTACTTC.

The chain couples TRBV6-5 to TRBJ2-1; D possibly corresponds to TRBD1 (6 bases). V was shortened by 8 bases and J by 9 bases, with 11 bases between the two germline ends. CDR1 and CDR2 (germline): MNHEY, SVGAGI. The CDR3 spans 11 residues. For the CDR3, the DNA is TGTGCCAGCGGCAGGGGATCTGAGCAGTTCTTC. The encoded protein is CASGRGSEQFF.

The chain employs TRBV19 and TRBJ1-1; no clear D. Germline V lookup: CDR1 LNHDA, CDR2 SQIVND (reference sequence). This CDR3 is built from 13 residues. V was clipped by 8 bases and J by 1 base, with 11 bases between them. The CDR3 DNA sequence: TGTGCCAGTTCGGTCCTCCAGAACACTGAAGCTTTCTTT. It codes for CASSVLQNTEAFF.

V is TRBV24-1 and J is TRBJ1-2, with 11 nucleotides matching TRBD1. CDR3 length: 18 residues. Germline CDR1 is KGHDR and CDR2 is SFDVKD. Trimming took 4 bases from V and 0 from J; bases not matched to a gene: 9. The CDR3 region is CATSDPGGQGVANYGYTF. The CDR3 DNA follows: TGTGCCACCAGTGACCCCGGGGGACAGGGGGTAGCTAACTATGGCTACACCTTC.

The genes are TRBV15 and TRBJ1-6; D not certain. CDR1 and CDR2 (germline): LNHNV, YYDKDF (reference sequence). The CDR3 totals 18 residues. V was trimmed by 0 bases and J by 3 bases, leaving 15 bases between them. CDR3 amino acids: CATSRDSVVARYNSPLHF. CDR3 in DNA: TGTGCCACCAGCAGAGATAGTGTGGTTGCCCGCTATAATTCACCCCTCCACTTT.

The chain combines TRBV18 with TRBJ1-1; 7 nucleotides align to TRBD1. J gave up 1 base and V 4 bases, and 6 bases lay outside the gene matches. CDR1 KGHSH and CDR2 LQKENI come from the germline V gene. The CDR3 runs to 15 residues. The DNA for the CDR3 is TGTGCCAGCTCACTTAACAGACAGGGGAACACTGAAGCTTTCTTT. Protein sequence: CASSLNRQGNTEAFF.

This clone appeared a single time. The rearrangement uses TRBV7-9 and TRBJ2-5, with D possibly matching TRBD1 (6 bases). The CDR3 consists of 14 residues. Per the germline V gene, CDR1 is SEHNR and CDR2 is FQNEAQ (reference sequence). Trimming took 3 bases from V and 4 from J, leaving 12 bases between them. The DNA for the CDR3 is TGTGCCAGCAGCTTGGGACAAGTATTAGAGACCCAGTACTTC. Its protein is CASSLGQVLETQYF.

The chain recombines TRBV7-9 with TRBJ2-5; D unresolved. V lost 0 bases and J 2 bases, leaving 10 bases between the germline ends. Per the germline V gene, CDR1 is SEHNR and CDR2 is FQNEAQ (reference sequence). The CDR3 is made up of 15 amino acids. CDR3 coding DNA: TGTGCCAGCAGCTTAGCGCTTTGGAGTCAAGAGACCCAGTACTTC. Translating gives CASSLALWSQETQYF.

A note on this clone: This specimen includes other DNA sequences encoding the same CDR3. V and J are TRBV19 and TRBJ2-7; 8 bases line up with TRBD1. This CDR3 region has 14 residues. CDR1 is LNHDA, CDR2 SQIVND, per germline (reference sequence). The trim removed 3 bases at V and 3 bases at J, leaving 4 bases unmatched. The CDR3 nucleotides are TGTGCCAGTAGTATCACAGGGGGTTACTACGAGCAGTACTTC. Its protein product is CASSITGGYYEQYF.

This clone was recorded only once. The rearrangement uses TRBV9 and TRBJ1-2; possible D gene TRBD1, 5 bases. This CDR3 comprises 16 residues. Trimming removed 2 bases at V and 0 bases at J, with 14 bases between. Germline loops: CDR1 SGDLS, CDR2 YYNGEE. CDR3 region: CASSVHPTGPNYGYTF. The DNA for the CDR3 is TGTGCCAGCAGCGTCCACCCCACAGGCCCTAACTATGGCTACACCTTC.

CDR3 bases: TGCAGCGTTTCATTCCCCAGGGCGGCCCACTATGGCTACACCTTC. Its protein is CSVSFPRAAHYGYTF. The chain links TRBV29-1 to TRBJ1-2, with TRBD1 as a possible D gene (5 bases). V was shortened by 5 bases and J by 3 bases, with 19 bases between the two germline ends. Per the germline V gene, CDR1 is SQVTM and CDR2 is ANQGSEA. The CDR3 extends over 15 amino acids.

The genes are TRBV30 and TRBJ1-5; 7 nucleotides agree with TRBD1. Germline values: CDR1 GTSNPN, CDR2 SVGIG (reference sequence). The CDR3 length is 13 residues. After removal of 2 bases from V and 5 bases from J, the junction contained 3 bases not matched to a gene. CDR3 sequence reads: CAWSRGQYQPQHF. In DNA form, the CDR3 reads TGTGCCTGGAGTAGGGGACAGTATCAGCCCCAGCATTTT.

This rearrangement joins TRBV10-3 to TRBJ2-2; TRBD1 is a possible D gene (5 bases). The CDR3 extends over 13 amino acids. From germline, CDR1 is ENHRY and CDR2 SYGVKD. The ends were cut back, 2 bases at V and 8 bases at J, with 9 bases in the middle. The CDR3 reads CAISEGRAGELFF. The CDR3 bases are TGTGCCATCAGTGAGGGCAGGGCTGGGGAGCTGTTTTTT.

The chain combines TRBV5-4 with TRBJ2-5; 10 bases map to TRBD2. The J segment lost 3 bases and the V segment lost 4 bases, leaving 12 bases of the junction unmatched. This CDR3 is 17 amino acids long. Germline CDR1 and CDR2: SGHNT and YYREEE (reference sequence). CDR3 sequence reads: CASSRALSGGEEETQYF. As DNA, the CDR3 is TGTGCCAGCAGCCGTGCCCTCAGCGGGGGGGAAGAAGAGACCCAGTACTTC.